Described below is a single T cell receptor (beta chain) sequence and its context. Antigen unknown. TCRdb's copy holds only in-frame clones and misses some; the assay was immunoSEQ multiplex PCR. The sample shows around 54,000 clones, about 90% of them seen only once. This entry comes from a study of graft-versus-host responses after intestinal transplantation. Overall study findings and caveats: GvH clones detected in recipient marrow included some appearing first in ileum or blood.

Here the sequenced sample was PBMCs, taken 662 days after intestinal transplant. The TCR comes from a human patient who received an intestinal transplant, so some T cells may come from the graft donor.

This CDR3 reads CASSQGQLEQYF. The CDR3 coding sequence is TGTGCCAGCAGCCAGGGACAACTCGAGCAGTACTTC. This chain connects TRBV11-2 to TRBJ2-7, with a tentative D call TRBD1 (6 bases). The CDR3 is 12 amino acids. CDR1 and CDR2 (germline): SGHAT, FQNNGV. V was cut by 5 bases and J by 6 bases, with 11 bases left in between.